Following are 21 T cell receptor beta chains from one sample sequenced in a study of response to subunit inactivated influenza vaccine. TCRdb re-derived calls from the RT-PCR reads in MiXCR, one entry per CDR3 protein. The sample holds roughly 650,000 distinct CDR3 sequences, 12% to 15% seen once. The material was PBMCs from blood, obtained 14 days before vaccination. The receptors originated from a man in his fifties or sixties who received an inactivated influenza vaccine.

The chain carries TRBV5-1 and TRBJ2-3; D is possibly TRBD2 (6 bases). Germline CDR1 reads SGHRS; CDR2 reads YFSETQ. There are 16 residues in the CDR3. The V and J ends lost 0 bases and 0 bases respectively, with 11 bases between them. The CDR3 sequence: CASSLGGSGSTDTQYF. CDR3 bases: TGCGCCAGCAGCTTGGGAGGTAGCGGAAGCACAGATACGCAGTATTTT. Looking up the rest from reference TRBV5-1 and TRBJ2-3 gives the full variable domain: KAGVTQTPRYLIKTRGQQVTLSCSPISGHRSVSWYQQTPGQGLQFLFEYFSETQRNKGNFPGRFSGRQFSNSRSEMNVSTLELGDSALYLCASSLGGSGSTDTQYFGPGTRLTVL.

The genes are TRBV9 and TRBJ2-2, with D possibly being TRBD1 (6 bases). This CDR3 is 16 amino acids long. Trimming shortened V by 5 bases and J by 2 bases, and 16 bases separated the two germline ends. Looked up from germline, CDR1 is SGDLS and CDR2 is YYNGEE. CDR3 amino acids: CASSETGTINTGELFF. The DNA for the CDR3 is TGTGCCAGCAGTGAAACCGGGACAATTAACACCGGGGAGCTGTTTTTT.

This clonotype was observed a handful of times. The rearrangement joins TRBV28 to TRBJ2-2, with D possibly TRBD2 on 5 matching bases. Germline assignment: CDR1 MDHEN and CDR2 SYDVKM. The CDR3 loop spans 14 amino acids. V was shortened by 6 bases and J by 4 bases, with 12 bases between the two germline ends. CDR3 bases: TGTGCCAGCAGGCTAGGACTGACCACCGGGGAGCTGTTTTTT. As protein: CASRLGLTTGELFF.

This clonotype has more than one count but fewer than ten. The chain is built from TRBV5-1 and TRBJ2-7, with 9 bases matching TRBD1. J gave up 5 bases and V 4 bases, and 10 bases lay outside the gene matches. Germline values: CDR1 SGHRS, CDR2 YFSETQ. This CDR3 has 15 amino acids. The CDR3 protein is CASSASRDRVHEQYF. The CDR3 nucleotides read TGCGCCAGCAGCGCGAGCCGGGACAGGGTCCACGAGCAGTACTTC.

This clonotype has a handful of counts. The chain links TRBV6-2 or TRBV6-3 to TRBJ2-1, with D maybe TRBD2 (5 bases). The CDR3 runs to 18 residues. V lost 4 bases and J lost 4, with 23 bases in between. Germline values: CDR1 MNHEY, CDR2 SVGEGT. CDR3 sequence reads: CASSSALSGPQRYNEQFF. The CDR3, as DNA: TGTGCCAGCAGTTCCGCATTGAGCGGACCCCAGCGTTACAATGAGCAGTTCTTC.

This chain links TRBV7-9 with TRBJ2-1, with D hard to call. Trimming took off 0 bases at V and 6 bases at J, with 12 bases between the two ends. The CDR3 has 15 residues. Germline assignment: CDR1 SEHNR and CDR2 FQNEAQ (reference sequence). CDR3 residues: CASSLAALVGNEQFF. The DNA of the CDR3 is TGTGCCAGCAGCTTAGCGGCGCTGGTGGGCAATGAGCAGTTCTTC.

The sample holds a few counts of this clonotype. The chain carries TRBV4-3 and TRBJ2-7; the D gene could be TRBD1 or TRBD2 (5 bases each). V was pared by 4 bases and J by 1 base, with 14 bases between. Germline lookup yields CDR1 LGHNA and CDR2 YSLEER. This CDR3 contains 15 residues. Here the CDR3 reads CASSRGKPGSYEQYF. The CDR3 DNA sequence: TGCGCCAGCAGCCGGGGGAAGCCGGGATCCTACGAGCAGTACTTC.

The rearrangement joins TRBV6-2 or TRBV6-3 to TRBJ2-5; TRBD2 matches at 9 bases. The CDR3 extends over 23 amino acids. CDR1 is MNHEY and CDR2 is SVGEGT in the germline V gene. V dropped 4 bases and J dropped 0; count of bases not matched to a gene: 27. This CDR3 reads CASSSDFRNVLAGTVLYQETQYF. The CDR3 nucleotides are TGTGCCAGCAGTTCGGACTTTCGGAACGTGCTAGCGGGGACCGTGTTGTACCAAGAGACCCAGTACTTC.

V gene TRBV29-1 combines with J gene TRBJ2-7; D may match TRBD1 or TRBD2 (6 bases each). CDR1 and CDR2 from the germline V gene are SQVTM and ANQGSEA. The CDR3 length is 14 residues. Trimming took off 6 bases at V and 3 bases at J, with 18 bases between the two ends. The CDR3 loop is CSVETKGGNYEQYF. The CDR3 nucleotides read TGCAGCGTGGAAACAAAAGGGGGGAACTACGAGCAGTACTTC.

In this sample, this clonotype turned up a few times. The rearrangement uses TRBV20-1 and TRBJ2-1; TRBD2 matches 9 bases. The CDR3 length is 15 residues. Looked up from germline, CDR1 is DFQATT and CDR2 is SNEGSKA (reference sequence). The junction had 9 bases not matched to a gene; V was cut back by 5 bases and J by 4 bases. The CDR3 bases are TGCAGTGCTCCCCACCCGACTAGCGGTTACAATGAGCAGTTCTTC. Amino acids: CSAPHPTSGYNEQFF.

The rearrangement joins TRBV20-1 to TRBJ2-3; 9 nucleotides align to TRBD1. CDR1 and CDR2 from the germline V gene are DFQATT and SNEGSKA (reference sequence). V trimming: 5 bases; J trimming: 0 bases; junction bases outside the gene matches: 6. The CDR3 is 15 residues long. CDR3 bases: TGCAGTGCTCTTGCGGGGACAGGGAGCACAGATACGCAGTATTTT. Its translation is CSALAGTGSTDTQYF.

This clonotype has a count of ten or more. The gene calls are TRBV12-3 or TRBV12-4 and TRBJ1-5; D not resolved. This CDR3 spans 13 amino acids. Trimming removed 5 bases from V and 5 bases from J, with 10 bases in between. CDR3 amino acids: CASSPTGYQPQHF. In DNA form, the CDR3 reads TGTGCCAGCAGTCCGACGGGTTATCAGCCCCAGCATTTT.

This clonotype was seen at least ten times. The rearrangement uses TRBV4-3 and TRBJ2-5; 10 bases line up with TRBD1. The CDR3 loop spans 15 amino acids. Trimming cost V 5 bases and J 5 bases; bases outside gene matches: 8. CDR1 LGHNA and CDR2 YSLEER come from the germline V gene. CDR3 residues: CASSTDRGLRETQYF. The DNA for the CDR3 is TGCGCCAGCAGCACAGACAGGGGGCTGAGGGAGACCCAGTACTTC.

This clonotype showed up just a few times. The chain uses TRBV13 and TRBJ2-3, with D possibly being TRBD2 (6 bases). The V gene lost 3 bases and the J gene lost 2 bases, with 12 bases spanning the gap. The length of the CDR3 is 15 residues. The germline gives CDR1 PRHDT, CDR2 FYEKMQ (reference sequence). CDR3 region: CASSFSREPTDTQYF. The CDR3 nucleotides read TGTGCCAGCAGCTTTAGTCGGGAGCCCACAGATACGCAGTATTTT.

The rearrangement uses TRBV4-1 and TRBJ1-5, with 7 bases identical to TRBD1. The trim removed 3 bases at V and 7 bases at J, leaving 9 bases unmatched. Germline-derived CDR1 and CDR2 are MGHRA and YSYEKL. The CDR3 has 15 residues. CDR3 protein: CASSQRTGGGQPQHF. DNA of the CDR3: TGCGCCAGCAGCCAGAGGACAGGCGGAGGGCAGCCCCAGCATTTT.

CDR3: CSARGGLAGDTQYF. CDR3 sequence (DNA): TGCAGTGCTAGAGGGGGACTAGCGGGAGATACGCAGTATTTT. The rearrangement links TRBV20-1 to TRBJ2-3; 12 nucleotides match TRBD2. This CDR3 is built from 14 residues. Germline CDR1 and CDR2: DFQATT and SNEGSKA (reference sequence). Trimming at V came to 1 base and at J to 5 bases, leaving 1 base not matched to a gene.

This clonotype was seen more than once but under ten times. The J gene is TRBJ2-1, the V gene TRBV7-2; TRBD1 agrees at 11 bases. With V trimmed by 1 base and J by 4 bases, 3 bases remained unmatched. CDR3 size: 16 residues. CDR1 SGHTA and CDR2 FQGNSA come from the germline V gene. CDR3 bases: TGTGCCAGCAGCTTAGTGGGACAGGGGGAATACAATGAGCAGTTCTTC. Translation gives CASSLVGQGEYNEQFF.

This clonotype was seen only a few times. The CDR3 DNA is TGTGCCAGCACCAGGGGAACGGGGGTGAGGAACACTGAAGCTTTCTTT. It yields the protein CASTRGTGVRNTEAFF. The J gene is TRBJ1-1, the V gene TRBV6-1, with D perhaps TRBD1 (6 bases). V lost 7 bases and J lost 1, with 19 bases in between. The CDR3 is 16 amino acids. Germline V gives CDR1 MNHNS, CDR2 SASEGT.

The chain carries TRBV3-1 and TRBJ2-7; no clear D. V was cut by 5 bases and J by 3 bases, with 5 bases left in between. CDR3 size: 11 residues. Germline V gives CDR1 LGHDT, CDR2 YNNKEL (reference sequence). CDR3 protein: CASSTFYEQYF. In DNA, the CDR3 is TGTGCCAGCAGCACATTCTACGAGCAGTACTTC.

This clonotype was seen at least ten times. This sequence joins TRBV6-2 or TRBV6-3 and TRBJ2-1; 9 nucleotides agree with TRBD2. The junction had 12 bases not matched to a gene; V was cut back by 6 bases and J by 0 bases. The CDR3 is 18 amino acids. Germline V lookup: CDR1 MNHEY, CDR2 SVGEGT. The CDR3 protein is CASSRVPAGGLSYNEQFF. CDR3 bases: TGTGCCAGCAGCCGGGTGCCAGCGGGAGGCCTCTCCTACAATGAGCAGTTCTTC.

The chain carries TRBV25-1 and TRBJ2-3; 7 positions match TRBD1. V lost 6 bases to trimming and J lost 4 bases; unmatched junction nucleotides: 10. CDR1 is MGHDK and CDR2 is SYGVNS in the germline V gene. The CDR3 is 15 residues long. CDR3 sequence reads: CASSDTGEWADTQYF. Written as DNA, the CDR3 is TGTGCCAGCAGCGATACAGGGGAATGGGCAGATACGCAGTATTTT.